This TCR beta chain was recorded in a study of blood T cell repertoires in COVID-19. Across the study: Whether acute or convalescent, the COVID-19 samples came from the United States, Italy and Spain. T cells, B-cell-depleted T cells, or PBMCs supplied cDNA or gDNA.

CDR1 is SGHVS, CDR2 FNYEAQ, per germline. The CDR3 has 17 residues. V lost 1 base to trimming and J lost 4 bases; unmatched junction nucleotides: 6. Participant ages covered roughly 18 to 89 years across approximately 25 US areas. Assignments of participants to cohorts depended upon their own reported clinical history. Assay used: immunoSEQ multiplex PCR; TCRdb lists only in-frame clones, some missing. Here the sample spans about 180,000 clones, about 88% being singletons. The chain employs TRBV7-6 and TRBJ2-1, with TRBD2 matching 11 bases. Sequencing was carried out using PBMCs or T cells enriched from blood (not recorded which). This receptor was obtained from a human donor with acute COVID-19. The donor label of this sample is uncertain. The CDR3 protein is CASSLGSSGGIYNEQFF. The CDR3 DNA sequence: TGTGCCAGCAGCTTAGGGTCTAGCGGGGGGATTTACAATGAGCAGTTCTTC.